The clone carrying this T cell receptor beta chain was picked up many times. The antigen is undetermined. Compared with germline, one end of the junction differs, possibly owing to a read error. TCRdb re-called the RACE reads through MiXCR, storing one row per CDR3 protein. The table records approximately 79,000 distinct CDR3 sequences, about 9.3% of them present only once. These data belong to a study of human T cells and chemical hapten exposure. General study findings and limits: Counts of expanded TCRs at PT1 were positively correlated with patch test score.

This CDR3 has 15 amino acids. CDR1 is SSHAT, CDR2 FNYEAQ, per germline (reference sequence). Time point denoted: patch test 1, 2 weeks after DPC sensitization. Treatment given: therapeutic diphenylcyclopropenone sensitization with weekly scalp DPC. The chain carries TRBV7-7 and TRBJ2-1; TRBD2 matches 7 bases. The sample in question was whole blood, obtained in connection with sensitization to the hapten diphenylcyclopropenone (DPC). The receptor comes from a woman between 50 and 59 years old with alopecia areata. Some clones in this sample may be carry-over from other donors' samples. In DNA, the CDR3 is TGTGCTAGCAGCTTAGTCGGCGGGAGCTACAATGAGCAGTTCTTC. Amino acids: CASSLVGGSYNEQFF.